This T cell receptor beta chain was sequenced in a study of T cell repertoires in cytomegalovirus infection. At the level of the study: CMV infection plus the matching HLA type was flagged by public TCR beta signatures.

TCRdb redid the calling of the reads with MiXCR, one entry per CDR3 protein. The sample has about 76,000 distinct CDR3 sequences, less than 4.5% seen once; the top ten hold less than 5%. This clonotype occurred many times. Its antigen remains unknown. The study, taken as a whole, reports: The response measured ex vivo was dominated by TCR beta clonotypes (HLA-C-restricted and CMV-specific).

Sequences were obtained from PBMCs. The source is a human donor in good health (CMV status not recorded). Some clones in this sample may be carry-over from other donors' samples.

The DNA for the CDR3 is TGTGCCAGCATTTCGGACGTCTACGAGAGTATGAACACTGAAGCTTTCTTT. It codes for CASISDVYESMNTEAFF. The chain recombines TRBV28 with TRBJ1-1; D call uncertain. The length of the CDR3 is 17 residues. Germline lookup yields CDR1 MDHEN and CDR2 SYDVKM. Trimming took off 7 bases at V and 0 bases at J, with 21 bases between the two ends.